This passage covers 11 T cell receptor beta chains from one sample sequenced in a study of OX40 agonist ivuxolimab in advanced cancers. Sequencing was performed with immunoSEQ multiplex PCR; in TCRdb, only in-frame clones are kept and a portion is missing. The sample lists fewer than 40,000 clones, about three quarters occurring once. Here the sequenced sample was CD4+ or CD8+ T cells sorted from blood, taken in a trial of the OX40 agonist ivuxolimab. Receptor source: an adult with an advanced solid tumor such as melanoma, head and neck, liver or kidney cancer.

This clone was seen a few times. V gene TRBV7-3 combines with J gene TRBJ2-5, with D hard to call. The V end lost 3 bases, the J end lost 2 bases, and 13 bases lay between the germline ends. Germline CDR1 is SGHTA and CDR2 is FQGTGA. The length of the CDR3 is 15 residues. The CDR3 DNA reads TGTGCCAGCAGCTTTAGTGGAAGGGCTCAAGAGACCCAGTACTTC. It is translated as CASSFSGRAQETQYF.

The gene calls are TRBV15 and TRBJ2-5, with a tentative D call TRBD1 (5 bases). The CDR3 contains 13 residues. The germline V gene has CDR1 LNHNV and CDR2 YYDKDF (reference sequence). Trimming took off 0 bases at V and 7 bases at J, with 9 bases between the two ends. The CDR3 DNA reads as TGTGCCACCAGCAGAGATCCCCAGGGGACCCAGTACTTC. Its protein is CATSRDPQGTQYF.

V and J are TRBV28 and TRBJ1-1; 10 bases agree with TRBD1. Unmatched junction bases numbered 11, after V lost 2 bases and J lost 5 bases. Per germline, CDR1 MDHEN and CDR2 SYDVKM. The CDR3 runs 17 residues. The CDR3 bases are TGTGCCAGCAGTTTAGACAGGGGGCTTAGGTTCGGGACTGAAGCTTTCTTT. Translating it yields CASSLDRGLRFGTEAFF.

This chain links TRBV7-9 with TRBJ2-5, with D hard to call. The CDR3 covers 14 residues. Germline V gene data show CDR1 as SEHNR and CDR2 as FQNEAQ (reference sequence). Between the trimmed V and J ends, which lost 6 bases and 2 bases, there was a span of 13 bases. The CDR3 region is CASSYHVQQETQYF. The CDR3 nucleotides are TGTGCCAGCAGTTACCACGTACAGCAAGAGACCCAGTACTTC.

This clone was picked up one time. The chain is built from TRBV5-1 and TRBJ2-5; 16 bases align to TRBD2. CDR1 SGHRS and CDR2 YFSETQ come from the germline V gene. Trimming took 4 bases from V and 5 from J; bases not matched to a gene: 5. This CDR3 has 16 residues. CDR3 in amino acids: CASSGTSGGAGETQYF. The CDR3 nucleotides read TGCGCCAGCAGCGGGACTAGCGGGGGGGCCGGTGAGACCCAGTACTTC.

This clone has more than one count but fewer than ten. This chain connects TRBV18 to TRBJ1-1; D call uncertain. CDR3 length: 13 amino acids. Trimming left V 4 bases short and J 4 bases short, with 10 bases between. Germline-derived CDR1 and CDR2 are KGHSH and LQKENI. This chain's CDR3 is CASSQTMGTEAFF. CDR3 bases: TGTGCCAGCTCACAAACGATGGGCACTGAAGCTTTCTTT.

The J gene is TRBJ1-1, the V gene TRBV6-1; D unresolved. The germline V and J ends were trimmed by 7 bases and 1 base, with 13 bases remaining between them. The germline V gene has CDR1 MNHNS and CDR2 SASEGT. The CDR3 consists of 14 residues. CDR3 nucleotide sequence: TGTGCCAGCAATCTCGGACCGGGGAACACTGAAGCTTTCTTT. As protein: CASNLGPGNTEAFF.

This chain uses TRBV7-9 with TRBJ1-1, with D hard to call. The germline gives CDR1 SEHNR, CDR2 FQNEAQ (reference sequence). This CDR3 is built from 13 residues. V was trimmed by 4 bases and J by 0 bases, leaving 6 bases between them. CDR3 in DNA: TGTGCCAGCAGCTCTCAAGTGAACACTGAAGCTTTCTTT. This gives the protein CASSSQVNTEAFF.

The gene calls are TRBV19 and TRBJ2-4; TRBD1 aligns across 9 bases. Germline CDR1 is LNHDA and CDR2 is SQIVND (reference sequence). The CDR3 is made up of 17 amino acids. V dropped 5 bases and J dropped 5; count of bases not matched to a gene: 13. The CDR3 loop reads CASSPSPGTGRENIQYF. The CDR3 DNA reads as TGTGCCAGTAGTCCTTCTCCCGGGACAGGGCGCGAAAACATTCAGTACTTC.

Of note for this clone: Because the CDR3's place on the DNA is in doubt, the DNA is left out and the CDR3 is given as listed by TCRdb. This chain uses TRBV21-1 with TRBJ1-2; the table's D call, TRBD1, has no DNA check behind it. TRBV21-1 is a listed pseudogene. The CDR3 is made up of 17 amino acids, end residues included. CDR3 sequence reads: CASSPNAVGQGANGYTF.

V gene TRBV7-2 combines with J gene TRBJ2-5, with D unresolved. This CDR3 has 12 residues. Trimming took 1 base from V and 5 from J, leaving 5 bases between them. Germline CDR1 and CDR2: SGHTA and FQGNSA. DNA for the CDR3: TGTGCCAGCAGCTTAGTTGGGGAGACCCAGTACTTC. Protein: CASSLVGETQYF.